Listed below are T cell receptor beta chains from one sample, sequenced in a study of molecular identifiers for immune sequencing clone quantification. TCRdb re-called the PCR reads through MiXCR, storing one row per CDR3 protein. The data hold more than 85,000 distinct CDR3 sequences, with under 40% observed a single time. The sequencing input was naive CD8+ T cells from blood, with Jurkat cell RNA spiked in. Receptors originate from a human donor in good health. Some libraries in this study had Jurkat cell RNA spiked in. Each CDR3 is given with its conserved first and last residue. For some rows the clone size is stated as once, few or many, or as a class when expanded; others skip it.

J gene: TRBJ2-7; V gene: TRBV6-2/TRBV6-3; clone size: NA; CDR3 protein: CASSYPAYVQYF
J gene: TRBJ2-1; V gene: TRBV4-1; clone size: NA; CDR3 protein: CASSQDKIGGGHHNEQFF
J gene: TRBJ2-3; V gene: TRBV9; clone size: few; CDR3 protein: CASGGGPNTDTQYF
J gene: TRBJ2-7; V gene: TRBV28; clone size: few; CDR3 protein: CASSAIRTGEQYF
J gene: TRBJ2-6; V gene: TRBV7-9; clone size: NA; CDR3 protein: CASSLVVLTSGANVLTF
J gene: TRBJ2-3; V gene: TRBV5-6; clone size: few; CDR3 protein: CASSYGSDTQYF
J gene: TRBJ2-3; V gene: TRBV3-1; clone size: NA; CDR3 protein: CASSRRGYTQYF
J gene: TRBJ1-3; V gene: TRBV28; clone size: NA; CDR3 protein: CASRRNTIYF
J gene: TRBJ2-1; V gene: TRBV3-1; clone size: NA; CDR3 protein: CASSPRASGVYNEQFF
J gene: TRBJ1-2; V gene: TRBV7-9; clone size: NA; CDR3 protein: CASSLEGANGYTF
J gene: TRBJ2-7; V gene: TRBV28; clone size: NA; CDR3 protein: CASSFPYLSRDRSYEQYF
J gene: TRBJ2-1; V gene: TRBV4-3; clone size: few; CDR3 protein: CASSQVRGLDSYNEQFF
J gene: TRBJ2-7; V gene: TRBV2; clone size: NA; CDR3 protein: CASSTGISYEQYF
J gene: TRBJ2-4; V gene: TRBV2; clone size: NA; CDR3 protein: CASLGGVGKNIKYF
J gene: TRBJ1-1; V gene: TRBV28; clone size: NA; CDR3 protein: CASSWDSEGMNTEAFF
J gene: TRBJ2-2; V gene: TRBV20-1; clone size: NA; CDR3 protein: CSARATSGRARTGELFF
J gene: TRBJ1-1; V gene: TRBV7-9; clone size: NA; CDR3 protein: CASRVQQGVNTEAFF
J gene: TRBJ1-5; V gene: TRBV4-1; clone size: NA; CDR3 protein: CASSQALGQRNQPQQF
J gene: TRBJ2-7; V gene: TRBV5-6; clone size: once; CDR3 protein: CASSLSRDEQNF
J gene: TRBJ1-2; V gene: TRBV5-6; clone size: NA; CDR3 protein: CASSSGSLAYAF